The rows below give T cell receptor beta chains drawn from one sample of a study of cytomegalovirus exposure and HLA in healthy donors. The data were produced by immunoSEQ multiplex PCR, yet TCRdb's version contains in-frame clones alone and is incomplete. This listing includes some 80,000 clones. Sequencing input: PBMCs. The receptors were sampled from a man aged 50-59 years in good health and CMV-seropositive. The CDR3 runs from the conserved cysteine through the conserved F or W. Fields, in order: V gene, D gene, J gene, CDR3 DNA, CDR3 protein. A D gene is named only where the DNA matches it firmly.

TRBV5-6	TRBD2	TRBJ2-3	TGTGCCAGCAGCCCTGGGACGCAGGCGGGGGCAGATACGCAGTATTTT	CASSPGTQAGADTQYF
TRBV13	.	TRBJ1-6	TGTGCCAGCACCCAGCGGGCTTATAATTCACCCCTCCACTTT	CASTQRAYNSPLHF
TRBV6-5	TRBD1	TRBJ2-2	TGTGCCAGCAAACGGGACAGCGCCAGGGAGCTGTTTTTT	CASKRDSARELFF
TRBV18	.	TRBJ1-6	TGTGCCAGCTCATCGACGCCTGGACGGACAAATAATTCACCCCTCCACTTT	CASSSTPGRTNNSPLHF
TRBV19	.	TRBJ1-1	TGTGCCAGTAGTACAGCAGAACAGGGTACCGGGACTGAAGCTTTCTTT	CASSTAEQGTGTEAFF
TRBV4-1	TRBD2	TRBJ2-7	TGCGCCAGCAGCCAAGGACTAGCGGGGACCTACGAGCAGTACTTC	CASSQGLAGTYEQYF
TRBV5-4	.	TRBJ1-2	TGTGCCAGCAGCCCCCCGAGGCAAAACTATGGCTACACCTTC	CASSPPRQNYGYTF
TRBV5-6	TRBD1	TRBJ1-1	TGTGCCAGCAGCTCCGGGACAGGGGAGTCCACTGAAGCTTTCTTT	CASSSGTGESTEAFF
TRBV19	.	TRBJ1-2	TGTGCCAGTAGTATGACGACAGGAGACTATGGCTACACCTTC	CASSMTTGDYGYTF
TRBV9	TRBD1	TRBJ2-1	TGTGCCAGCACCCCCGGGACAGGGGCCTACAATGAGCAGTTCTTC	CASTPGTGAYNEQFF
TRBV6-6	.	TRBJ2-7	TGTGCCAGCAGTTTTAGCCCGGTGGTCAGCTACGAGCAGTACTTC	CASSFSPVVSYEQYF
TRBV2	TRBD2	TRBJ2-5	TGTGCCAGCACGCGGGGGTGGCAAGGGACCCAGTACTTC	CASTRGWQGTQYF
TRBV6-1	TRBD1	TRBJ1-2	TGTGCCAGCAGTCCCCAGACAGGGAACTATGGCTACACCTTC	CASSPQTGNYGYTF
TRBV2	TRBD1	TRBJ1-2	TGTGCCAGCAGTGAAACTTGGACAGGGGGCAATGGCTACACCTTC	CASSETWTGGNGYTF
TRBV19	.	TRBJ1-4	TGTGCCAGTCTTGGGGCCCGCGGAAAACTGTTTTTT	CASLGARGKLFF
TRBV7-8	TRBD1	TRBJ1-5	TGTGCCAGCAGCACCGGACAGGGTAGATATAGCAATCAGCCCCAGCATTTT	CASSTGQGRYSNQPQHF
TRBV15	.	TRBJ2-5	TGTGCCACCAGCAGAGAGACGACAAAACAAGAGACCCAGTACTTC	CATSRETTKQETQYF
TRBV5-4	.	TRBJ1-1	TGTGCCAGCACCCCCAGCGGGGGTTCGGGAACTGAAGCTTTCTTT	CASTPSGGSGTEAFF
TRBV18	.	TRBJ1-2	TGTGCCAGCTCATCAAGTACGGACAGCGCTAACTATGGCTACACCTTC	CASSSSTDSANYGYTF
TRBV19	.	TRBJ2-5	TGTGCCAGTAGCAGGGGGGCGTACCAAGAGACCCAGTACTTC	CASSRGAYQETQYF
TRBV30	.	TRBJ1-6	TGTGCCTGGGGGCTCGATTCACCCCTCCACTTT	CAWGLDSPLHF
TRBV2	TRBD1	TRBJ1-5	TGTGCCAGCAGGGGGACAGGCAGCAATCAGCCCCAGCATTTT	CASRGTGSNQPQHF
TRBV15	TRBD1	TRBJ1-2	TGTGCCACCAGCAGAGTGAAACAGGGGGCAGATGGCTACACCTTC	CATSRVKQGADGYTF
TRBV6-1	.	TRBJ1-2	TGTGCCAGCAGTGAGACAGCTAACTATGGCTACACCTTC	CASSETANYGYTF
TRBV27	.	TRBJ1-3	TGTGCCAGCTATACAGGATTTGGAAACACCATATATTTT	CASYTGFGNTIYF
TRBV6-5	TRBD1	TRBJ1-2	TGTGCCAGCACCTCCGGACAGGGTGAAGGCTACACCTTC	CASTSGQGEGYTF
TRBV9	.	TRBJ2-3	TGTGCCAGCAGCGTAGCTTCCCGGGGTTGGGCAGATACGCAGTATTTT	CASSVASRGWADTQYF
TRBV28	.	TRBJ1-1	TGTGCCAGCAATCCGGGGGGCACTGAAGCTTTCTTT	CASNPGGTEAFF
TRBV11-2	TRBD2	TRBJ2-4	TGTGCCAGCAGCTTGGGGGGGAGGGACATTCAGTACTTC	CASSLGGRDIQYF
TRBV19	.	TRBJ1-1	TGTGCCAGCGCCGATGGAGGTCTTTCGGGCACTGAAGCTTTCTTT	CASADGGLSGTEAFF
TRBV9	.	TRBJ2-3	TGTGCCAGCAGCGAGGGAGACAGGTTGAGCACAGATACGCAGTATTTT	CASSEGDRLSTDTQYF
TRBV15	.	TRBJ2-2	TGTGCCACCAGCAGAGAAGGGAGGGGGGACACCGGGGAGCTGTTTTTT	CATSREGRGDTGELFF
TRBV5-1	.	TRBJ2-5	TGCGCCAGCAGCTTGGCGGGGACCCAGTACTTC	CASSLAGTQYF
TRBV6-5	TRBD1	TRBJ1-1	TGTGCCAGCACCAGGGGGGACACTGAAGCTTTCTTT	CASTRGDTEAFF
TRBV19	.	TRBJ1-1	TGTGCCAGTAGTATTAAAACAGGGTCTCCCGAAGCTTTCTTT	CASSIKTGSPEAFF
TRBV19	.	TRBJ2-7	TGTGCCAGTAGTACATCGGGAGAATGGAACGAGCAGTACTTC	CASSTSGEWNEQYF
TRBV6-1	TRBD2	TRBJ2-3	TGTGCCAGCAGTGAACACCCAGCGGGGGCCACTTTTAGCACAGATACGCAGTATTTT	CASSEHPAGATFSTDTQYF
TRBV11-1	TRBD2	TRBJ2-3	TGTGCCAGCAGCTGGACTAGCGGGGGCCAGGGTACGCAGTATTTT	CASSWTSGGQGTQYF
TRBV7-8	TRBD2	TRBJ2-5	TGTGCCAGCAGCCCTGTGGCTAGCGGGAGTAGGGAGACCCAGTACTTC	CASSPVASGSRETQYF
TRBV7-9	TRBD1	TRBJ1-5	TGTGCCAGCGATCCAGGGGGTGAAGATCAGCCCCAGCATTTT	CASDPGGEDQPQHF
TRBV19	TRBD1	TRBJ2-3	TGTGCCAGTAAGGACAGGGGGCGGAGTGAAACAGATACGCAGTATTTT	CASKDRGRSETDTQYF
TRBV30	.	TRBJ1-1	TGTGCCTTTAATCAGGGGAGGGCTGAAGCTTTCTTT	CAFNQGRAEAFF
TRBV19	.	TRBJ1-3	TGTGCCAGTAGTATGCGAAGGGGTAGTGGAAACACCATATATTTT	CASSMRRGSGNTIYF
TRBV5-1	TRBD1	TRBJ1-1	TGCGCCAGCAGCTTTACAGGGGAAACTGAAGCTTTCTTT	CASSFTGETEAFF
TRBV28	.	TRBJ2-1	TGTGCCAGCAGTTCGGTTCCGGGAACTTACAATGAGCAGTTCTTC	CASSSVPGTYNEQFF
TRBV10-3	.	TRBJ2-3	TGTGCCATCAGTGACAGCCAGGGAGGAGATACGCAGTATTTT	CAISDSQGGDTQYF
TRBV6-1	TRBD1	TRBJ1-5	TGTGCCAGCACCAAATCATGGACAGGTCCCCAGCATTTT	CASTKSWTGPQHF
TRBV5-1	TRBD2	TRBJ2-3	TGCGCCAGCAGCCTGGATGGTAGCGGGGGGGCAGATACGCAGTATTTT	CASSLDGSGGADTQYF
TRBV28	TRBD2	TRBJ2-1	TGTGCCAGCACTCCCACCGGGGGGAGGGCTTTTGGGCAGTTCTTC	CASTPTGGRAFGQFF